The T cell receptor beta chain described here comes from a study of blood T cell repertoires in COVID-19. Profiled with immunoSEQ multiplex PCR; TCRdb holds only in-frame clones, not every one. The sample shows 50,000 or so clones, 75% to 90% of them seen only once. V was trimmed by 7 bases and J by 1 base, leaving 16 bases between them. CDR1 is MDHEN and CDR2 is SYDVKM in the germline V gene. The CDR3 has 15 residues. The chain recombines TRBV28 with TRBJ1-1; weak D call: TRBD1 (6 bases). The sequence was obtained from a human donor in a cohort sampled during active COVID-19. The sequenced sample consisted of peripheral blood. In DNA, the CDR3 is TGTGCCAGCACCCCAGGGGCCTTAGGGAACACTGAAGCTTTCTTT. Encoded protein: CASTPGALGNTEAFF.